These 17 T cell receptor beta chains were all obtained from the same sample, sequenced in a study of blood T cells in healthy people across ages. Then a second PCR, running roughly 7 to 11 cycles, was carried out with a sample-barcoded 5' primer and a J-beta primer mix. TCRdb passed the 5' RACE reads through MiXCR, listing each CDR3 protein once. The sample holds roughly 410,000 distinct CDR3 sequences, about 55% seen once. Sequencing used blood. Every receptor here comes from a man aged 55 to 69 in good health.

The chain links TRBV6-5 to TRBJ1-1; the D gene is possibly TRBD1 (5 bases). Trimming took off 8 bases at V and 5 bases at J, with 12 bases between the two ends. The CDR3 sequence is 12 residues long. CDR1 MNHEY and CDR2 SVGAGI come from the germline V gene. The CDR3 here is CASGPGLTEAFF. The CDR3 nucleotides read TGTGCCAGCGGACCAGGGTTAACTGAAGCTTTCTTT.

This clonotype turned up a few times. The CDR3 is CASSEEGYGEQYF. CDR3 sequence (DNA): TGTGCCAGCAGTGAAGAGGGGTACGGCGAGCAGTACTTC. The chain is built from TRBV2 and TRBJ2-7, with D possibly being TRBD1 (5 bases). Germline CDR1 and CDR2: SNHLY and FYNNEI. The CDR3 extends over 13 amino acids. Trimming removed 1 base from V and 6 bases from J, with 10 bases in between.

The chain couples TRBV27 to TRBJ2-7; 10 positions match TRBD2. With 3 bases clipped from V and 2 bases from J, the junction kept 4 bases outside the gene matches. The CDR3 covers 15 residues. Germline V gives CDR1 MNHEY, CDR2 SMNVEV (reference sequence). CDR3 residues: CASSLVAGGAYEQYF. The CDR3 coding sequence is TGTGCCAGCAGTTTGGTAGCGGGAGGCGCCTACGAGCAGTACTTC.

This clonotype came up many times. This rearrangement joins TRBV10-2 to TRBJ2-5; 9 nucleotides line up with TRBD2. CDR1 is WSHSY and CDR2 is SAAADI in the germline V gene. With 6 bases clipped from V and 4 bases from J, the junction kept 9 bases outside the gene matches. The CDR3 has 15 amino acids. CDR3 DNA sequence: TGCGCCAGCAGGGGGGCTAGCGGGGAGACAGAGACCCAGTACTTC. Translating it yields CASRGASGETETQYF.

This clonotype was detected a few times. J is TRBJ2-7 and V is TRBV11-3; D perhaps matches TRBD1 (5 bases). V shed 6 bases and J shed 2 bases, with 11 bases lying between them. Germline CDR1 SGHNT, CDR2 YENEEA. This CDR3 has 13 residues. The CDR3 is CASRTRAPYEQYF. The CDR3 nucleotides read TGTGCCAGCAGAACCAGGGCCCCCTACGAGCAGTACTTC.

The chain links TRBV5-1 to TRBJ1-1; D not certain. Germline V gene lookup returns CDR1 SGHRS and CDR2 YFSETQ. The CDR3 totals 14 residues. Deletions cut 7 bases from V and 1 base from J, with 14 bases between. This chain's CDR3 is CASSTLSPNTEAFF. Written as DNA, the CDR3 is TGCGCCAGCTCCACCCTATCGCCGAACACTGAAGCTTTCTTT.

This rearrangement joins TRBV9 to TRBJ2-3; TRBD2 aligns across 11 bases. The ends lost 5 bases at V and 1 base at J; junction bases unmatched: 12. The CDR3 contains 18 residues. Germline CDR1 reads SGDLS; CDR2 reads YYNGEE. This CDR3 is CASSTTSGRRVGTDTQYF. The CDR3 region has the DNA TGTGCCAGCAGTACAACTAGCGGGAGAAGGGTGGGCACAGATACGCAGTATTTT.

This clonotype was seen at least ten times. The chain employs TRBV11-2 and TRBJ2-3; D is ambiguous. V gave up 4 bases and J gave up 5 bases, with 4 bases separating them. CDR1 and CDR2 from the germline V gene are SGHAT and FQNNGV. The CDR3 has 11 amino acids. For the CDR3, the DNA is TGTGCCAGCAGCTCCTTAGATACGCAGTATTTT. Residues: CASSSLDTQYF.

V is TRBV5-1 and J is TRBJ1-2; 7 bases agree with TRBD1. The CDR3 runs to 13 residues. Germline CDR1 SGHRS, CDR2 YFSETQ. Losses at the gene ends were 4 bases for V and 8 bases for J; bases not matched to a gene: 8. CDR3 sequence: CASSVGTANGYTF. CDR3 DNA sequence: TGCGCCAGCAGCGTGGGGACAGCCAACGGCTACACCTTC.

The chain links TRBV3-1 to TRBJ1-2, with D perhaps matching TRBD1 (6 bases). This CDR3 comprises 13 residues. Germline lookup yields CDR1 LGHDT and CDR2 YNNKEL (reference sequence). V lost 1 base and J lost 7, with 10 bases in between. Here the CDR3 reads CASSQGDIGGYTF. As DNA, the CDR3 is TGTGCCAGCAGCCAAGGGGACATTGGTGGCTACACCTTC.

This clonotype was seen ten or more times. This chain joins TRBV20-1 and TRBJ1-4; 9 bases match TRBD1. J gave up 5 bases and V 3 bases, and 4 bases lay outside the gene matches. This CDR3 contains 14 residues. Germline loops: CDR1 DFQATT, CDR2 SNEGSKA (reference sequence). This CDR3 reads CSARDDRGNEKLFF. In DNA, the CDR3 is TGCAGTGCTAGGGACGACAGGGGGAATGAAAAACTGTTTTTT.

To note about this clonotype: A read error may produce the germline difference seen at one junction end. This rearrangement joins TRBV29-1 to TRBJ2-5; TRBD1 might be the D (6 bases). CDR3 length: 13 residues. Germline CDR1 is SQVTM and CDR2 is ANQGSEA. CDR3 protein: CSVPDSRGEAQYF. The CDR3 DNA reads TGCAGCGTTCCGGACAGTCGTGGAGAGGCCCAGTACTTC.

The CDR3 sequence: CASSAGLTYPYTDTQYF. In DNA, the CDR3 is TGTGCCAGCAGCGCGGGACTTACCTACCCATACACAGATACGCAGTATTTT. The gene calls are TRBV7-6 and TRBJ2-3; D possibly corresponds to TRBD2 (6 bases). With 5 bases removed from V and 2 bases from J, the gap between germline ends came to 20 bases. The germline CDR1 and CDR2 sequences are SGHVS and FNYEAQ. There are 17 residues in the CDR3.

V and J are TRBV12-3 or TRBV12-4 and TRBJ1-6; the match to TRBD1 covers 11 bases. The CDR3 runs to 14 residues. V dropped 7 bases and J dropped 9; count of bases not matched to a gene: 5. The CDR3: CASTGQGAASPLHF. The CDR3 coding sequence is TGTGCCAGCACTGGACAGGGGGCGGCTTCACCCCTCCACTTT.

V usage is TRBV20-1 and J usage is TRBJ1-2; D call uncertain. The CDR3 contains 14 residues. CDR1 and CDR2 (germline): DFQATT, SNEGSKA (reference sequence). V lost 0 bases to trimming and J lost 4 bases, with 12 bases between them. CDR3 sequence: CSARDSTSSYGYTF. In nucleotides, the CDR3 is TGCAGTGCTAGAGACAGCACCTCATCCTATGGCTACACCTTC.

This chain links TRBV6-2 or TRBV6-3 with TRBJ2-3, with 10 bases aligning to TRBD2. J lost 4 bases, V lost 4 bases, and 5 bases had no gene match. The V gene's germline CDR1 is MNHEY and CDR2 SVGEGT. The CDR3 contains 15 residues. The CDR3 DNA sequence: TGTGCCAGCAGTTCTAGCGGGGGTCCCGCAGATACGCAGTATTTT. Residues: CASSSSGGPADTQYF.

This rearrangement joins TRBV18 to TRBJ2-7, with D perhaps matching TRBD2 (5 bases). This CDR3 has 15 amino acids. Trimming took 0 bases from V and 7 from J, leaving 16 bases between them. Germline V lookup: CDR1 KGHSH, CDR2 LQKENI. CDR3 in amino acids: CASSPPNGLSGEQYF. Written as DNA, the CDR3 is TGTGCCAGCTCACCACCGAACGGGCTATCGGGGGAGCAGTACTTC.